These T cell receptor beta chains were read from a single sample in a study of siplizumab effects on memory and regulatory T cells. Sequencing used immunoSEQ multiplex PCR; TCRdb keeps in-frame clones, though not all of them. The sample has some 88,000 clones; 80% to 90% are singletons. The sample was CD4+ T cells sorted from blood. The receptors stem from a human donor in good health. Each CDR3 is given with its conserved first and last residue. The order of the fields is J gene, clone size, V gene, D gene, CDR3 DNA, CDR3 protein. The D gene is left open where the match is weak. Clone size is not always given. Where it is, it says once, few, many or a class for expanded clones.

>TRBJ2-3|NA|TRBV30|TRBD2
TGTGCCTGGAGTCGTGGGGAGGGCCGTGGCACAGATACGCAGTATTTT
CAWSRGEGRGTDTQYF
>TRBJ2-1|NA|TRBV4-1|TRBD1
TGCGCCAGCAGCCGGGGACAGGTGAGCTCCTACAATGAGCAGTTCTTC
CASSRGQVSSYNEQFF
>TRBJ1-1|NA|TRBV6-6|TRBD1
TGTGCCAGCAGTTACCCGGGACAGGGGAACACTGAAGCTTTCTTT
CASSYPGQGNTEAFF
>TRBJ2-2|NA|TRBV9|TRBD1
TGTGCCAGCAGCGGGGGACAGGGTAACACCGGGGAGCTGTTTTTT
CASSGGQGNTGELFF
>TRBJ2-5|NA|TRBV7-3|NA
TGTGCCAGCAGCTTATTAGCGCAAGAGACCCAGTACTTC
CASSLLAQETQYF
>TRBJ2-1|NA|TRBV6-1|NA
TGTGCCAGCTATGGGCGGGACCGGAATGAGCAGTTCTTC
CASYGRDRNEQFF
>TRBJ1-1|once|TRBV23-1|NA
TGCGCCAGCAAACGAAAGGGGAGAGCTTTCTTT
CASKRKGRAFF
>TRBJ1-6|NA|TRBV5-1|TRBD1
TGCGCCAGCAGCACTGTGATTCCGGGACAGAGGTATTCACCCCTCCACTTT
CASSTVIPGQRYSPLHF
>TRBJ2-5|NA|TRBV9|NA
TGTGCCAGCAGCGTAGGGGAGGACGAGACCCAGTACTTC
CASSVGEDETQYF
>TRBJ2-3|NA|TRBV5-1|NA
TGTGCCAGCAGCTTCACGGCGACAGATACGCAGTATTTT
CASSFTATDTQYF
>TRBJ2-7|NA|TRBV9|NA
TGTGCCAGCAGCGTAGGACTAGATAGCTCCTACGAGCAGTACTTC
CASSVGLDSSYEQYF
>TRBJ2-7|NA|TRBV4-2|NA
TGTGCCAGCAGCCAAGAAGGCCTAACCTACGAGCAGTACTTC
CASSQEGLTYEQYF
>TRBJ1-4|NA|TRBV18|TRBD1
TGTGCCAGCTCTCAGGACAGGAGAGAAAAACTGTTTTTT
CASSQDRREKLFF
>TRBJ2-2|NA|TRBV7-2|NA
TGTGCCAGCAGCCCTAAGATGTCCGGGGAGCTGTTTTTT
CASSPKMSGELFF
>TRBJ1-5|NA|TRBV19|NA
TGTGCCAGTAGTAGGGCCGCCACCGCAAATCAGCCCCAGCATTTT
CASSRAATANQPQHF
>TRBJ1-5|NA|TRBV7-2|NA
TGTGCCAGCAGCTTGAGTGGTTGGAATCAGCCCCAGCATTTT
CASSLSGWNQPQHF
>TRBJ1-1|once|TRBV15|NA
TGTGCCACCAGCAGAGATAGTTCCGGACCTTTCTTT
CATSRDSSGPFF
>TRBJ2-6|once|TRBV4-1|NA
TGCGCCAGCAGCCCCGCTGGGGCCAACGTCCTGACTTTC
CASSPAGANVLTF
>TRBJ1-1|NA|TRBV5-1|TRBD1
TGCGCCAGCAGCTTCGGGACAGGGGGCCTAACTGAAGCTTTCTTT
CASSFGTGGLTEAFF
>TRBJ2-2|NA|TRBV5-1|TRBD1
TGCGCCAGCAGCCAACACACCGGGACAGCGAACACCGGGGAGCTGTTTTTT
CASSQHTGTANTGELFF
>TRBJ1-4|NA|TRBV7-9|TRBD1
TGTGCCAGCACGAAGAGGACAGGGGCTGAAAAACTGTTTTTT
CASTKRTGAEKLFF
>TRBJ2-3|NA|TRBV7-9|TRBD2
TGTGCCAGCAGCCGGACTAGCGGAAGCACAGATACGCAGTATTTT
CASSRTSGSTDTQYF
>TRBJ2-7|NA|TRBV10-3|TRBD2
TGTGCCATCAGTGCCCTCGGGACTAGCGGTCTGGGGCAGTACTTC
CAISALGTSGLGQYF
>TRBJ2-7|NA|TRBV4-1|NA
TGCGCCAGCAGCCACCGGGCAGCCCACGAGCAGTACTTC
CASSHRAAHEQYF
>TRBJ1-5|NA|TRBV19|NA
TGTGCCAGTAGTATAGATCGGTCCAGGCCTAATCAGCCCCAGCATTTT
CASSIDRSRPNQPQHF
>TRBJ2-5|NA|TRBV7-6|TRBD2
TGTGCCAGCAGCTTAGTATCGGGAGGGCCTCGAGAGACCCAGTACTTC
CASSLVSGGPRETQYF
>TRBJ1-2|few|TRBV30|NA
TGTGCCTGGAACGCTGCGATTCGTGGCTACACCTTC
CAWNAAIRGYTF
>TRBJ2-1|NA|TRBV9|TRBD2
TGTGCCAGCAGCGTAACGGCTAGCGGGAGCAATGAGCAGTTCTTC
CASSVTASGSNEQFF
>TRBJ2-7|few|TRBV28|TRBD1
TGTGCCAGCGAGGAGGGCAGGGGGCCCGAGCAGTACTTC
CASEEGRGPEQYF
>TRBJ2-4|NA|TRBV30|TRBD2
TGTGCCTGGAGCGGTCCGGGACTAGGTGTTGCCAAAAACATTCAGTACTTC
CAWSGPGLGVAKNIQYF
>TRBJ2-1|NA|TRBV28|NA
TGTGCCAGCAGTTTAGTAGGCTACCGTGAGCAGTTCTTC
CASSLVGYREQFF
>TRBJ2-1|NA|TRBV7-7|TRBD1
TGTGCTAGCAGCTCCTCCAAGGACAGGTACAATGAGCAGTTCTTC
CASSSSKDRYNEQFF
>TRBJ2-6|few|TRBV4-1|NA
TGCGCCAGCAGCCGGGGGGGCGCTGGGGCCAACGTCCTGACTTTC
CASSRGGAGANVLTF
>TRBJ2-5|NA|TRBV6-5|NA
TGTGCCAGCAGTTACGACTGGCGAACTTCCCAAGAGACCCAGTACTTC
CASSYDWRTSQETQYF
>TRBJ1-4|NA|TRBV28|TRBD1
TGTGCCAGCAGTTGGGACAGCTTGGGGGAAAAACTGTTTTTT
CASSWDSLGEKLFF
>TRBJ2-7|NA|TRBV28|NA
TGTGCCAGCACCCTCAGGGGGGGTAGCCCCTACGAGCAGTACTTC
CASTLRGGSPYEQYF
>TRBJ2-1|NA|TRBV4-3|NA
TGCGCCAGCAGCCAAGAGCCCCAAGCTACAAATGAGCAGTTCTTC
CASSQEPQATNEQFF
>TRBJ2-1|once|TRBV7-2|TRBD1
TGTGCCAGCAGCCGACAGGGTTTGAATGAGCAGTTCTTC
CASSRQGLNEQFF
>TRBJ2-3|NA|TRBV6-1|NA
TGTGCCAGCGGGCAAGGGGGGATAGATACGCAGTATTTT
CASGQGGIDTQYF
>TRBJ2-1|NA|TRBV15|TRBD2
TGTGCCACCAGCACCACGACTAGCGGGACGAACTACAATGAGCAGTTCTTC
CATSTTTSGTNYNEQFF
>TRBJ2-7|NA|TRBV15|TRBD1
TGTGCCACCAGCAGACCATACAGGGGGCGCGTCGAGCAGTACTTC
CATSRPYRGRVEQYF
>TRBJ2-7|NA|TRBV30|TRBD2
TGTGCATCAACTAGCGGGAGTACGTACGAGCAGTACTTC
CASTSGSTYEQYF
>TRBJ2-7|NA|TRBV7-9|NA
TGTGCCAGCAGCCAAGCGGGCCCTACCTACGAGCAGTACTTC
CASSQAGPTYEQYF
>TRBJ1-5|once|TRBV19|NA
TGTGCCAGTAGCCCCCGGGGCCCTAGCAATCAGCCCCAGCATTTT
CASSPRGPSNQPQHF
>TRBJ2-2|NA|TRBV10-3|TRBD2
TGTGCCATCAGTGAGGGCGGGAGGCCCACCGGGGAGCTGTTTTTT
CAISEGGRPTGELFF
>TRBJ1-2|once|TRBV29-1|NA
TGCAGCGTTGGGGGTGGACCCAATAACTATGGCTACACCTTC
CSVGGGPNNYGYTF